In its sample, the clone carrying this T cell receptor beta chain was seen many times. Its cognate antigen is unknown. The CDR3 has 16 residues. Germline V gives CDR1 MNHEY, CDR2 SVGEGT. V shed 5 bases and J 0 bases; nucleotides not matched to a gene: 4. Memory CD4+ cells were defined as CD4+CD45RO+CD25-. Study outcomes and limitations: In terms of TCR gene usage, tumor memory CD4+ T cells clustered together with blood and lymph node memory CD4+ cells, as well as with lymph node naive CD4+ cells. Greatest tumor Treg TCR overlap was with tumor naive CD4+ cells.

Full-length variable regions came from constant-region reverse primers plus semi-nested Nested Universal Primer A PCR. In TCRdb, the 5' RACE reads were re-called with MiXCR into one record per CDR3 protein. Of several thousand distinct CDR3 sequences detected, more than 30% appear once; the ten largest clones hold 6.6%. This TCR came from a female donor with breast cancer. The gene calls are TRBV6-2 or TRBV6-3 and TRBJ2-3; TRBD2 matches 11 bases. The sample consisted of tumor-infiltrating memory CD4+ T cells sorted from the breast tumor. The subset is: memory CD4+ T cells, CD4+CD45RO+CD25-. DNA for the CDR3: TGTGCCAGCAGTGACCGGACTAGCGGGAGCACAGATACGCAGTATTTT. It specifies CASSDRTSGSTDTQYF.